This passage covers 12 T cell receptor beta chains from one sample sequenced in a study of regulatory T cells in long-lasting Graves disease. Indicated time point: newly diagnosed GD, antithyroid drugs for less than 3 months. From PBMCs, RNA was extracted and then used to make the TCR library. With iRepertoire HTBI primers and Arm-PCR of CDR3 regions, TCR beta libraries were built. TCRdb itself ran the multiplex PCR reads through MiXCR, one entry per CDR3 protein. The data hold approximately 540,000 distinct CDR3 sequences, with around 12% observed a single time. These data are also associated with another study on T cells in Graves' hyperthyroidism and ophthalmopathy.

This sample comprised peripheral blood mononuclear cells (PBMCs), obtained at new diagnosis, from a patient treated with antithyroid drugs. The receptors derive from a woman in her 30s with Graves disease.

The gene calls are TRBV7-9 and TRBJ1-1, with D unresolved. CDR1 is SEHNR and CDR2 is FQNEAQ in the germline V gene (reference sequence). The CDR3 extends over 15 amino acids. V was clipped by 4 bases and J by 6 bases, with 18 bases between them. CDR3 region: CASSSHAGAGAEAFF. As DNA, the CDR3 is TGTGCCAGCAGCTCCCATGCGGGTGCCGGCGCTGAAGCTTTCTTT.

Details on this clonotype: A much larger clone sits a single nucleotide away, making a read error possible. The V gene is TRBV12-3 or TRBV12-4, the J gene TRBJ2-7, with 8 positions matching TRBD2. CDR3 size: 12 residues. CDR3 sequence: CASSRSGNEHYF. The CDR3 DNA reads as TGTGCCAGCAGTCGTAGCGGGAACGAGCATTACTTC.

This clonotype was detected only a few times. CDR3 residues: CASSRRRGLAGGSYNEQFF. The CDR3, as DNA: TGCGCCAGCAGCCGACGGCGGGGACTAGCGGGAGGGTCTTACAATGAGCAGTTCTTC. The rearrangement links TRBV5-1 to TRBJ2-1, with TRBD2 matching 16 bases. The CDR3 consists of 19 residues. V dropped 4 bases and J dropped 4; count of bases not matched to a gene: 11. Germline V lookup: CDR1 SGHRS, CDR2 YFSETQ. Based on the CDR3 plus reference TRBV5-1 and TRBJ2-1, the full variable domain is KAGVTQTPRYLIKTRGQQVTLSCSPISGHRSVSWYQQTPGQGLQFLFEYFSETQRNKGNFPGRFSGRQFSNSRSEMNVSTLELGDSALYLCASSRRRGLAGGSYNEQFFGPGTRLTVL.

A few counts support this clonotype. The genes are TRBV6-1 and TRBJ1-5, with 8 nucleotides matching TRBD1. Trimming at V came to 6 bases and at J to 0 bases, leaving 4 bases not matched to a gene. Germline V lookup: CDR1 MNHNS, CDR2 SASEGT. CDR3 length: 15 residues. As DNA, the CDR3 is TGTGCCAGCAGCGGGACAGGTTATAGCAATCAGCCCCAGCATTTT. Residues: CASSGTGYSNQPQHF.

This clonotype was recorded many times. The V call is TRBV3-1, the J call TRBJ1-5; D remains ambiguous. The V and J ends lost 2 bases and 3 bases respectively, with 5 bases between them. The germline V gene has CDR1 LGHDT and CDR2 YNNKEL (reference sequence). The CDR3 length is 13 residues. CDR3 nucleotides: TGTGCCAGCAGCCAATCTATCAATCAGCCCCAGCATTTT. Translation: CASSQSINQPQHF.

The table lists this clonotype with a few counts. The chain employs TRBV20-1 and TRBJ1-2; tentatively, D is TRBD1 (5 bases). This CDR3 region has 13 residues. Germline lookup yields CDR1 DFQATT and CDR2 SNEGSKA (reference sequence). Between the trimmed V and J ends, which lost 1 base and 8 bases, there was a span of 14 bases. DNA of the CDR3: TGCAGTGCTAGAGCGAGGGGCGCTGAGGGCTACACCTTC. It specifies CSARARGAEGYTF.

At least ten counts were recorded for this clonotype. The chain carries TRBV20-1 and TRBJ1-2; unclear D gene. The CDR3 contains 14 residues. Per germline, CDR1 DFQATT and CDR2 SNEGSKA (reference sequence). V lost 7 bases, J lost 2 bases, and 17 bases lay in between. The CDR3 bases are TGCAGTGGGATTAATCTGCGAACCAACTATGGCTACACCTTC. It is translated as CSGINLRTNYGYTF.

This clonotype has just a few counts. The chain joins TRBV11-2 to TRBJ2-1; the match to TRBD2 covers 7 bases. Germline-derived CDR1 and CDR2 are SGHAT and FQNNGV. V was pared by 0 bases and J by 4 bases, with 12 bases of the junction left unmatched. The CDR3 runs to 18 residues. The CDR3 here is CASSLDRLAGLGYNEQFF. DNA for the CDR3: TGTGCCAGCAGCTTAGACAGACTAGCCGGCCTGGGTTACAATGAGCAGTTCTTC.

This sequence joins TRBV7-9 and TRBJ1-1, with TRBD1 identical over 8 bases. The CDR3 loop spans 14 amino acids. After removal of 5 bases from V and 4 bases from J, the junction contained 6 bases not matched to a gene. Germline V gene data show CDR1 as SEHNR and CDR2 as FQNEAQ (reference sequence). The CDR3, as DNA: TGTGCCAGCAGCGAGGACAGGGAGGGCACTGAAGCTTTCTTT. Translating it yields CASSEDREGTEAFF. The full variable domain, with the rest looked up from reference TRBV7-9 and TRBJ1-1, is DTGVSQNPRHKITKRGQNVTFRCDPISEHNRLYWYRQTLGQGPEFLTYFQNEAQLEKSRLLSDRFSAERPKGSFSTLEIQRTEQGDSAMYLCASSEDREGTEAFFGQGTRLTVV.

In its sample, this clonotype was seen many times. CDR3 sequence reads: CSAQSGRRSRREQFF. In nucleotides, the CDR3 is TGCAGTGCTCAGAGCGGGAGAAGGTCGCGTCGTGAGCAGTTCTTC. This chain uses TRBV20-1 with TRBJ2-1; 8 bases line up with TRBD2. The trim removed 5 bases at V and 9 bases at J, leaving 15 bases unmatched. The CDR3 runs to 15 residues. Per the germline V gene, CDR1 is DFQATT and CDR2 is SNEGSKA (reference sequence).

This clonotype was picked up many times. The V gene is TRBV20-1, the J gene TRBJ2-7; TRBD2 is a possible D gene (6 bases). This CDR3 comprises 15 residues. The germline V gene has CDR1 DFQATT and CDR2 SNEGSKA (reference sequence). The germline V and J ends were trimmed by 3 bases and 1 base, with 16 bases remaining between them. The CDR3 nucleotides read TGCAGTGCTAGTAAAAGTGGGAGGATTTCCTACGAGCAGTACTTC. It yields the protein CSASKSGRISYEQYF.

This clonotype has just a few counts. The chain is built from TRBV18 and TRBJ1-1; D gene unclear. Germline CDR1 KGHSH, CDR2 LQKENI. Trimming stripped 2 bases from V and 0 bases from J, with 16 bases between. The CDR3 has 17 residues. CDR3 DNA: TGTGCCAGCTCACCATCGAGAAGTAAGGGTTTGAACACTGAAGCTTTCTTT. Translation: CASSPSRSKGLNTEAFF.